The clone carrying this T cell receptor (beta chain) turned up a few times. Its antigen is as yet unknown. The data originate from a study of regulatory T cells in long-lasting Graves disease. Study results and limitations: Persistent-disease Graves' patients showed less TCR diversity than new cases.

Combining iRepertoire HTBI primers with Arm-PCR of CDR3 regions, the authors built TCR beta libraries. One entry per CDR3 protein, called by TCRdb with MiXCR from the multiplex PCR reads. Here the sample spans about 440,000 distinct CDR3 sequences, about 15% being singletons. The sample's time point: newly diagnosed GD, antithyroid drugs for less than 3 months. Making the TCR library involved RNA that had been extracted from PBMCs. Collection of peripheral blood (roughly 9.7 milliliters) was done using EDTA tubes. The same specimen was also included in a second study, on T cells in Graves' hyperthyroidism and ophthalmopathy.

The sequences come from peripheral blood mononuclear cells (PBMCs), collected at new diagnosis, from a patient treated with antithyroid drugs. This receptor was identified in a woman aged 25 to 45 with Graves disease.

As DNA, the CDR3 is TGTGCCAGCAGCCAAGATGACGGGACTAGCGGGAGGGCCTACGAGCAGTACTTC. It is translated as CASSQDDGTSGRAYEQYF. The rearrangement links TRBV11-1 to TRBJ2-7; 16 bases fit TRBD2. V dropped 5 bases and J dropped 2; count of bases not matched to a gene: 9. Germline-derived CDR1 and CDR2 are SGHAT and FQDESV (reference sequence). The CDR3 loop spans 18 amino acids.